This T cell receptor beta chain was recorded in a study of OX40 agonist ivuxolimab in advanced cancers. As for the study in general: It was permissible to have had prior anti-PD-1, anti-PD-L1 or anti-CTLA-4 therapy, and about 40% had some. Study-level findings and limits: A proportion of nonresponders additionally exhibited low normalized T-cell clonal expansion.

CDR1 is SNHLY, CDR2 FYNNEI, per germline. CDR3 length equals 13 residues. The V end was cut by 7 bases, the J end by 4 bases, with 13 bases between. Sequencing was performed with immunoSEQ multiplex PCR; in TCRdb, only in-frame clones are kept and a portion is missing. The table has roughly 87,000 clones, under 95% seen once; the top ten hold 0.71%. This clone came up once. The antigen is unknown. The chain uses TRBV2 and TRBJ2-5, with D tentatively TRBD2 (7 bases). The TCR comes from an adult with an advanced solid tumor such as melanoma, head and neck, liver or kidney cancer. The sequencing used CD4+ or CD8+ T cells sorted from blood, collected in a trial of the OX40 agonist ivuxolimab. CDR3 protein: CASKKGGGETQYF. The CDR3 DNA reads TGTGCCAGCAAGAAAGGGGGGGGAGAGACCCAGTACTTC.